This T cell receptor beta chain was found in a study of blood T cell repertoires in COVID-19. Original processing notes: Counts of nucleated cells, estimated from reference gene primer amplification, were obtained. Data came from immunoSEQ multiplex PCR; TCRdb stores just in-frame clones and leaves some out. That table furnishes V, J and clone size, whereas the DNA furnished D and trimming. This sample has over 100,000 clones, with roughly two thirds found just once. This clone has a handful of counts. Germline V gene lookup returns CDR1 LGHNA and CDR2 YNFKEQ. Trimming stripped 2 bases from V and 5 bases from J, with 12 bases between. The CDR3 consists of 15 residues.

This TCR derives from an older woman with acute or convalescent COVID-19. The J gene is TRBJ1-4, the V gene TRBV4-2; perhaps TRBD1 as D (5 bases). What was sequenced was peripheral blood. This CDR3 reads CASSQPQGPNEKLFF. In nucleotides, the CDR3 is TGTGCCAGCAGCCAACCTCAGGGTCCCAATGAAAAACTGTTTTTT.